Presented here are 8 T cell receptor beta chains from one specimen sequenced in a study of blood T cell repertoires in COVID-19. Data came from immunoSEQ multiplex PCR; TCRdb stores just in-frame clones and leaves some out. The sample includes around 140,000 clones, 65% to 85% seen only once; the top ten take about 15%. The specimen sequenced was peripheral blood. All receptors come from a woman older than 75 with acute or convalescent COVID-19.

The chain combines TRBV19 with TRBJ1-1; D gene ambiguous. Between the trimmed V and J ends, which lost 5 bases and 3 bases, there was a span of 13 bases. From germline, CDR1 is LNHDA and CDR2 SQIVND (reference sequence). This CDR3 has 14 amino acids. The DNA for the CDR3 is TGTGCCAGTAGTTCCACACCCGCGGACACTGAAGCTTTCTTT. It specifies CASSSTPADTEAFF.

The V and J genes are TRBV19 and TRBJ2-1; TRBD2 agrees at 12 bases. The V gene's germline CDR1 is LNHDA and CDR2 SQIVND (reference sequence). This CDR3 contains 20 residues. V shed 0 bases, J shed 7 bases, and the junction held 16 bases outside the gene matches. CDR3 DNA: TGTGCCAGTAGTATAGATCGGTGGCTAGCGGGAGGGGTGACGGGGAATGAGCAGTTCTTC. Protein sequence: CASSIDRWLAGGVTGNEQFF.

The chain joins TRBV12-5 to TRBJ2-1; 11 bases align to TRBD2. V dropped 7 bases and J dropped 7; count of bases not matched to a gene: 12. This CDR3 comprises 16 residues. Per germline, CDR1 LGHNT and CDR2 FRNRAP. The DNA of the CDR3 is TGTGCTAGTGTTCTAGGTAGCGGGGGGGCAGGGAATGAGCAGTTCTTC. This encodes CASVLGSGGAGNEQFF.

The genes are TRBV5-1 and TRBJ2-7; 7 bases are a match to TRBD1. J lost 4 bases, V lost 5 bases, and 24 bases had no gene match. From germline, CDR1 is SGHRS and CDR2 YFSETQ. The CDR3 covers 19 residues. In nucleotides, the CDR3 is TGCGCCAGCAGGAACCTTTATGCGGACAGGCCCCCTTCGGCTTACGAGCAGTACTTC. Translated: CASRNLYADRPPSAYEQYF.

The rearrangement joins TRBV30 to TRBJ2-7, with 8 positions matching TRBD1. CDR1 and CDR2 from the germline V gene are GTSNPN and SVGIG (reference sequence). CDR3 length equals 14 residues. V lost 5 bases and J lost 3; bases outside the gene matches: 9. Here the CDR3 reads CAWGDRSFSYEQYF. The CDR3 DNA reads TGTGCCTGGGGGGACAGGTCTTTTAGCTACGAGCAGTACTTC.

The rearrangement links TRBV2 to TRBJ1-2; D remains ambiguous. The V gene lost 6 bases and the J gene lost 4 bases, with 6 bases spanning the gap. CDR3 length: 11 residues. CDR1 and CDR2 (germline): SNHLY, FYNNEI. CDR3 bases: TGTGCCAGCAGCGAGAGCTATGGCTACACCTTC. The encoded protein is CASSESYGYTF.

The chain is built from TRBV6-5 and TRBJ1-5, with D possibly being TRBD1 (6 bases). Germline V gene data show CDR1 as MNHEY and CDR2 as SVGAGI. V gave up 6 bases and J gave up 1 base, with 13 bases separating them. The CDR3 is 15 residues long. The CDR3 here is CASSPGHPSNQPQHF. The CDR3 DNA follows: TGTGCCAGCAGCCCGGGACACCCAAGCAATCAGCCCCAGCATTTT.

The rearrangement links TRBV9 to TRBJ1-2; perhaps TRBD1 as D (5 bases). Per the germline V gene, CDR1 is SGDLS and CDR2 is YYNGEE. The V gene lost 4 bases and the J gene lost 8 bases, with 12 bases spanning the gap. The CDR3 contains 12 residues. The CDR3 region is CASSPIQGGYTF. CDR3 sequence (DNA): TGTGCCAGCAGCCCTATTCAGGGCGGCTACACCTTC. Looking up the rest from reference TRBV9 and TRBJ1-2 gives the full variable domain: DSGVTQTPKHLITATGQRVTLRCSPRSGDLSVYWYQQSLDQGLQFLIQYYNGEERAKGNILERFSAQQFPDLHSELNLSSLELGDSALYFCASSPIQGGYTFGSGTRLTVV.